The entry that follows covers one TCR beta chain sequence. This record comes from a study of T cell repertoires in ileal Crohn's disease. The V end was cut by 3 bases, the J end by 4 bases, with 13 bases between. Germline loops: CDR1 SGHTA, CDR2 FQGTGA. This CDR3 has 15 residues. TCRdb keeps only in-frame clones here, not all; method: immunoSEQ multiplex PCR. The table shows roughly 4,400 clones, with under 85% occurring only once. Documented time point: inflamed ileum from the surgical specimen. The chain employs TRBV7-3 and TRBJ2-1, with D possibly TRBD2 on 5 matching bases. Specimen: ileal tissue. The source of this sequence is an adult with Crohn's disease. CDR3 nucleotides: TGTGCCAGCAGCTTTGGTACGGGGAGATACAATGAGCAGTTCTTC. Its protein product is CASSFGTGRYNEQFF.